A single T cell receptor beta chain is shown here with its context. Its antigen has not been determined. No clone much larger than this one lies a single base away; base qualities are absent. Reads for this sample came from an Illumina NovaSeq 6000. Synthesis of TCR cDNA relied on 5'RACE template switching, a step that introduced a universal primer site along with unique molecular identifiers. cDNA synthesis was primed from both the TCR alpha and TCR beta constant segments. Library amplification used two PCR steps, and the second PCR step added sample barcodes and sequencing adapters. Libraries were sequenced on Illumina HiSeq 2500 (2x100 bp) or NovaSeq (2x150 bp). In the source study's methods: MIGEC was used to demultiplex reads and collapse the reads into UMI consensus sequences, and MiXCR was used for V(D)J alignment. Vaccine-responding clonotypes were identified with edgeR using replicate PBMC samples, with FDR below 0.01 and a log2 fold change above 5 up to day 15 being required. Each bulk clonotype was labeled CD4 or CD8 based on which sequenced repertoire, CD4 or CD8, contained the clonotype at higher abundance. TCRdb passed the public sequencing reads through fastp at Q25 and MiXCR, retaining productive beta sequences. Rows are unified per CDR3 protein, each entry keeping the most common DNA and genes. These V and J calls derive from TCRdb rather than the authors' analysis. In this sample the table shows approximately 130,000 distinct CDR3 sequences, roughly 15% of which occur a single time. Of the sample, 40% to 45% is held by the ten largest clones.

What this sample's treatment or condition label stands for: live attenuated yellow fever vaccine strain. PBMCs were isolated from peripheral blood using a standard Ficoll-Paque protocol. Dynabeads CD4 and CD8 positive selection kits were used to isolate CD4 and CD8 T-cell fractions. TriZol was used to extract RNA from bulk PBMCs, from CD4 and CD8 fractions, and from dextramer-positive and dextramer-negative fractions. This sample stems from a study of T cells after yellow fever vaccination (dated by TCRdb to between 2018 and 2021). In terms of the full investigation: The SMART-Seq v4 Ultra Low Input RNA kit was used to prepare libraries from fractions with low cell numbers. To track T-cell clones before and after primary and booster YFV17D yellow fever vaccination, bulk TCR alpha and beta repertoires were sequenced longitudinally. The cohort comprised two healthy male donors, one aged 18 to 30 and one aged 30 to 39 years. Blood was drawn at multiple timepoints before and after primary and secondary immunization, with bulk PBMC replicates and cell subsets isolated.

Here is what the overall study found, with its caveats: Most clones expanded after primary vaccination (about 95% of CD4 and about 85% of CD8) were re-detected after the booster, suggesting that broad memory maintenance occurred. The secondary T-cell response was found to be weaker but faster than the primary response, with a peak reached on day 5 rather than on day 15. Because the study included only a couple of donors, the extent to which the findings can be generalized is limited. A small fraction of clonotypes showed up in both the CD4 and CD8 compartments, probably as a result of convergent recombination. FACS-sorted repertoires could contain abundant contaminating clonotypes from the bulk population, so computational filtering was required.

Based on the germline V gene, the CDR1 and CDR2 sequences are SGDLS and YYNGEE. Trimming at the junction amounts to 2 bases on V and 7 bases on J, and the germline ends lie 11 bases apart. The cysteine opens and the phenylalanine closes a CDR3 of 13 amino acids. The retained sequence is limited to the CDR3, 39 bases, with the frame set at the first base. The material sequenced was CD8+ T cells sorted from PBMCs, taken 5 days after the yellow fever booster vaccination. The sequence joins TRBV9 to TRBJ2-3; TRBD2 is perhaps the D gene, given 5 matching bases. The TCR comes from a man between 18 and 29 years old who received the YFV17D yellow fever vaccine. The CDR3 loop reads CASSVSRENTQYF. The sequenced DNA: TGTGCCAGCAGCGTCTCCCGGGAAAATACGCAGTATTTT.